A selection of T cell receptor beta chains follows, all from one sample in a study of blood T cell repertoires in COVID-19. The protocol was immunoSEQ multiplex PCR, while the TCRdb copy is restricted to in-frame clones and leaves out a portion. Altogether about 250,000 clones are present, approximately 89% being singletons, with the ten largest covering roughly 6.3%. Input material: peripheral blood. The receptors derive from a woman aged 25 to 39 with COVID-19, enrolled during active disease. The CDR3 runs from the conserved cysteine through the conserved F or W. A D gene is named only where the DNA matches it firmly. Some rows have no size entry. The others give once, few or many, or a class for an expanded clone.

V,J,D,size,CDR3,DNA
TRBV27,TRBJ2-5,NA,NA,CASSVGRGETQYF,TGTGCCAGCAGTGTAGGAAGGGGAGAGACCCAGTACTTC
TRBV28,TRBJ1-2,NA,NA,CASSREEWGRASSNYGYTF,TGTGCCAGCAGTAGGGAAGAGTGGGGCAGGGCGTCGTCTAACTATGGCTACACCTTC
TRBV4-3,TRBJ2-2,NA,NA,CASSQDVAGGGTGELFF,TGCGCCAGCAGCCAAGATGTAGCCGGAGGAGGCACCGGGGAGCTGTTTTTT
TRBV5-6,TRBJ1-5,TRBD1,NA,CASSLGQGQVEPQHF,TGTGCCAGCAGCTTGGGACAGGGGCAGGTTGAGCCCCAGCATTTT
TRBV7-2,TRBJ2-5,NA,NA,CASSSGWGGETQYF,TGTGCCAGCAGCAGCGGGTGGGGCGGAGAGACCCAGTACTTC
TRBV11-2,TRBJ1-1,NA,NA,CASRPRRGGNTEAFF,TGTGCCAGCAGACCGCGGAGGGGGGGGAACACTGAAGCTTTCTTT
TRBV5-5,TRBJ1-5,NA,NA,CASSLVPDQPQHF,TGTGCCAGCAGCTTGGTACCGGATCAGCCCCAGCATTTT
TRBV7-2,TRBJ2-3,NA,NA,CASSFAGASTDTQYF,TGTGCCAGCAGCTTCGCGGGGGCTAGCACAGATACGCAGTATTTT
TRBV10-3,TRBJ1-4,TRBD1,few,CAISETRPFDRDNEKLFF,TGTGCCATCAGCGAAACAAGGCCGTTCGACAGGGATAATGAAAAACTGTTTTTT
TRBV9,TRBJ1-1,TRBD1,NA,CASSVQDRAMNTEAFF,TGTGCCAGCAGCGTACAGGACAGGGCCATGAACACTGAAGCTTTCTTT
TRBV6-4,TRBJ2-5,NA,NA,CASSDERGETQYF,TGTGCCAGCAGTGATGAGCGCGGAGAGACCCAGTACTTC
TRBV7-8,TRBJ2-1,NA,NA,CASSLDSSNEQFF,TGTGCCAGCAGCTTAGACAGCAGCAATGAGCAGTTCTTC
TRBV19,TRBJ1-2,TRBD1,once,CASSTWGQPYGYTF,TGTGCCAGTAGTACCTGGGGACAGCCCTATGGCTACACCTTC
TRBV2,TRBJ1-5,TRBD1,NA,CASSGQGVRQPQHF,TGTGCCAGCAGTGGACAGGGGGTGCGTCAGCCCCAGCATTTT
TRBV5-1,TRBJ1-2,NA,NA,CASSSGQRSDYGYTF,TGCGCCAGCAGCTCAGGACAGCGGTCGGACTATGGCTACACCTTC
TRBV6-5,TRBJ2-5,TRBD1,NA,CASSPSRDSQETQYF,TGTGCCAGCAGTCCGAGCCGGGACAGCCAAGAGACCCAGTACTTC
TRBV15,TRBJ2-1,TRBD1,NA,CATSRRDRGHSEQFF,TGTGCCACCAGCCGGCGGGACAGGGGACACAGTGAGCAGTTCTTC
TRBV2,TRBJ2-6,TRBD1,NA,CASSTGQGRSGANVLTF,TGTGCCAGCAGTACGGGACAGGGGCGGTCTGGGGCCAACGTCCTGACTTTC
TRBV16,TRBJ2-6,TRBD2,NA,CASSQSVTSGGVLTF,TGTGCCAGCAGCCAATCTGTGACTAGCGGGGGGGTCCTGACTTTC
TRBV18,TRBJ2-3,NA,few,CASSPLGGTDTQYF,TGTGCCAGCTCACCCCTAGGGGGCACAGATACGCAGTATTTT
TRBV5-6,TRBJ1-5,NA,NA,CASSLAAGRRAQPQHF,TGTGCCAGCAGCCTGGCAGCAGGGAGGCGGGCTCAGCCCCAGCATTTT
TRBV7-6,TRBJ2-1,TRBD2,NA,CASSLMVAGPSSYNEQFF,TGTGCCAGCAGCTTAATGGTAGCGGGCCCGAGCTCCTACAATGAGCAGTTCTTC
TRBV24-1,TRBJ2-5,TRBD1,NA,CATSDLDRGPETQYF,TGTGCCACCAGTGATTTGGACAGGGGGCCGGAGACCCAGTACTTC
TRBV6-6,TRBJ1-2,TRBD1,NA,CASIKGDRRDGYTF,TGTGCCAGCATCAAGGGGGACAGAAGAGATGGCTACACCTTC
TRBV6-5,TRBJ2-1,TRBD2,NA,CASSPLTSSYNEQFF,TGTGCCAGCAGCCCCCTGACTAGCAGCTACAATGAGCAGTTCTTC
TRBV28,TRBJ1-2,NA,NA,CASRIDRNYGYTF,TGTGCCAGCAGAATTGACAGGAACTATGGCTACACCTTC
TRBV10-1,TRBJ2-3,TRBD2,NA,CASSESMAGGRLDTQYF,TGCGCCAGCAGTGAGTCGATGGCGGGGGGGCGTTTAGATACGCAGTATTTT
TRBV5-4,TRBJ2-5,TRBD1,NA,CASSLGAGTGGETQYF,TGTGCCAGCAGCTTGGGGGCCGGGACAGGGGGAGAGACCCAGTACTTC
TRBV10-2,TRBJ1-1,NA,few,CASRGTPRTEAFF,TGCGCCAGCAGGGGGACTCCGAGGACTGAAGCTTTCTTT
TRBV6-2/TRBV6-3,TRBJ1-3,NA,NA,CASSYRTRGSTGNTIYF,TGTGCCAGCAGTTACCGCACCCGGGGGTCCACTGGAAACACCATATATTTT
TRBV2,TRBJ2-4,TRBD2,NA,CASSSGLAGGRGIQYF,TGTGCCAGCAGTTCGGGACTAGCGGGGGGGCGTGGCATTCAGTACTTC
TRBV5-5,TRBJ1-2,NA,NA,CASSLEGWGLSNYGYTF,TGTGCCAGCAGCTTGGAGGGGTGGGGGCTCTCTAACTATGGCTACACCTTC
TRBV19,TRBJ1-1,NA,NA,CASSLATLLGAEAFF,TGTGCCAGTAGTTTAGCGACCTTATTAGGGGCTGAAGCTTTCTTT
TRBV6-2/TRBV6-3,TRBJ2-7,TRBD2,NA,CASSGTSGPYEQYF,TGTGCCAGCAGCGGGACTAGCGGTCCCTACGAGCAGTACTTC
TRBV18,TRBJ2-1,TRBD2,few,CASSPKGGRSYNEQFF,TGTGCCAGCTCACCAAAGGGCGGGAGGTCCTACAATGAGCAGTTCTTC
TRBV29-1,TRBJ1-1,NA,NA,CSLRGGDEAFF,TGCAGCCTCCGGGGGGGGGATGAAGCTTTCTTT
TRBV7-9,TRBJ2-5,TRBD2,NA,CASSRPPSGGETQYF,TGTGCCAGCAGCAGGCCTCCTAGCGGGGGGGAGACCCAGTACTTC
TRBV15,TRBJ1-5,TRBD1,once,CATSNSDRGRDQPQHF,TGTGCCACCAGCAATTCCGACAGGGGGCGGGATCAGCCCCAGCATTTT
TRBV6-5,TRBJ2-7,TRBD1,NA,CASSHTGTAIYEQYF,TGTGCCAGCAGTCATACCGGGACAGCAATTTACGAGCAGTACTTC
TRBV5-6,TRBJ2-5,TRBD1,NA,CASSLSRGPAETQYF,TGTGCCAGCAGCTTGTCCAGGGGGCCGGCAGAGACCCAGTACTTC
TRBV11-3,TRBJ1-1,NA,NA,CASSSRLAEAFF,TGTGCCAGCAGCTCTAGGTTAGCTGAAGCTTTCTTT
TRBV4-2,TRBJ2-2,NA,few,CASSQGGGYGELFF,TGTGCCAGCAGCCAGGGAGGGGGATACGGGGAGCTGTTTTTT
TRBV27,TRBJ2-2,NA,NA,CADVTGQPGTGELFF,TGTGCCGACGTTACAGGACAGCCCGGAACCGGGGAGCTGTTTTTT
TRBV24-1,TRBJ2-4,TRBD1,NA,CATSDLSRTGGTDIQYF,TGTGCCACCAGTGATCTGTCTCGGACAGGGGGCACGGACATTCAGTACTTC
TRBV6-6,TRBJ2-2,TRBD2,few,CASSRPTSVNTGELFF,TGTGCCAGCAGCCGGCCGACTAGCGTGAACACCGGGGAGCTGTTTTTT
TRBV2,TRBJ2-7,TRBD2,NA,CASSEAGYPGGLHEQYF,TGTGCCAGCAGTGAAGCCGGGTATCCGGGGGGGCTTCACGAGCAGTACTTC
TRBV19,TRBJ1-2,TRBD1,NA,CASRVGTGEAYGYTF,TGTGCCAGTAGAGTGGGGACAGGGGAGGCCTATGGCTACACCTTC
TRBV7-2,TRBJ1-2,NA,NA,CASSLKADTNYGYTF,TGTGCCAGCAGCTTAAAGGCAGACACTAACTATGGCTACACCTTC
TRBV29-1,TRBJ2-2,TRBD2,NA,CSVESSGGALNTGELFF,TGCAGCGTTGAGAGTAGCGGGGGGGCCTTGAACACCGGGGAGCTGTTTTTT
TRBV18,TRBJ2-1,TRBD2,NA,CASSPNGLAGFNEQFF,TGTGCCAGCTCACCGAACGGACTAGCGGGTTTCAATGAGCAGTTCTTC
TRBV7-2,TRBJ2-7,TRBD2,once,CASSQTLAGGGEQYF,TGTGCCAGCAGTCAAACCCTAGCGGGGGGTGGCGAGCAGTACTTC
TRBV28,TRBJ1-3,TRBD1,NA,CASSLQGGGYTIYF,TGTGCCAGCAGTTTACAGGGGGGCGGGTACACCATATATTTT
TRBV27,TRBJ1-1,NA,few,CASSRAGGGTEAFF,TGTGCCAGCAGCCGCGCTGGGGGGGGTACTGAAGCTTTCTTT